The sequence of this TCR beta chain was determined in a study of T cell responses to AZD1222 COVID-19 vaccine. General study findings and limits: Dominant at 160-218 and 743-854, vaccine-associated CD4 TCRs also spanned spike. Among those given AZD1222, only five to seven were seropositive at baseline. It should be noted that donors were predominantly white British and more often female, and clonal diversity was possibly underestimated.

After removal of 4 bases from V and 9 bases from J, the junction contained 9 bases not matched to a gene. The CDR3 is 15 residues long. Germline V lookup: CDR1 SGHRS, CDR2 YFSETQ. As to this clone: Its antigen is as yet unknown.

Libraries were prepared by immunoSEQ multiplex PCR; TCRdb keeps only in-frame clonotypes and omits some of them. There are roughly 120,000 clones in the sample; 80% to 90% occur only once, and roughly 7% lies in the top ten. The chain combines TRBV5-1 with TRBJ1-6; 8 bases align to TRBD1. The sample in question was peripheral blood, obtained 28 days after the second AZD1222 dose. The TCR sequence derives from an adult who received the AZD1222 COVID-19 vaccine. CDR3 in DNA: TGCGCCAGCAGCCTACGAGACAGGGGCATTTCACCCCTCCACTTT. Encoded protein: CASSLRDRGISPLHF.